This T cell receptor beta chain was captured by sequencing in a study of cytomegalovirus exposure and HLA in healthy donors. The study, taken as a whole, reports: Highly shared sequence variants in one cluster were likely a sequencing artifact. A further, later analysis showed that HLA-associated TCR beta chains (compared with equally common others) were more clonally expanded. TCR beta sequences numbering 15,000 to 20,000 were associated with HLA alleles at 0.05 false discovery rate in a later analysis.

To note about this clone: Antigen unknown.

Primers for the PCR totalled 60 Vbeta and 13 Jbeta. Produced via immunoSEQ multiplex PCR; TCRdb's table is partial and in-frame only. The data hold about 180,000 clones, with approximately 79% observed a single time. This CDR3 spans 15 amino acids. Looked up from germline, CDR1 is MNHNY and CDR2 is SVGAGI (reference sequence). V lost 2 bases to trimming and J lost 11 bases, with 21 bases between them. The clonotype originates from a man aged 40-50 years in good health and CMV-seropositive. Sequencing was done on a sample of PBMCs. The chain is built from TRBV6-6 and TRBJ1-1; D is possibly TRBD1 (5 bases). CDR3 region: CASSYGGGGEQMAFF. The CDR3 DNA is TGTGCCAGCAGTTACGGCGGAGGAGGGGAGCAGATGGCTTTCTTT.